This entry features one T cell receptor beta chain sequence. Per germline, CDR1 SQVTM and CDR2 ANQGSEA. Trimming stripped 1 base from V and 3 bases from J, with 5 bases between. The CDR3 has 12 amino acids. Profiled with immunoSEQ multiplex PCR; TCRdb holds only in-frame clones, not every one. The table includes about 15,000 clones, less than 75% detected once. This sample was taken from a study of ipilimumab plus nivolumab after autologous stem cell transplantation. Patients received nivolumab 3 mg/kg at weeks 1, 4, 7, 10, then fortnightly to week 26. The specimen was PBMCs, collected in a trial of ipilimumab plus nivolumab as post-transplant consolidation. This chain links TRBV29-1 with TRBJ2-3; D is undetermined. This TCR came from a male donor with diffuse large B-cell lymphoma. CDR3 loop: CSVEVRTDTQYF. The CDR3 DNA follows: TGCAGCGTTGAAGTCAGAACAGATACGCAGTATTTT.